The next 10 T cell receptor beta chains were all read from a single sample in a study of blood T cells in healthy people across ages. PCR was performed a second time for about 6 to 12 cycles using a sample-barcoded 5' primer and a J-beta primer mix. TCRdb independently ran MiXCR on the 5' RACE reads; one entry per CDR3 protein. Here the sample spans about 1.6 million distinct CDR3 sequences, about 31% being singletons. The sample taken for sequencing was blood. These receptors came from a young woman in good health.

The chain recombines TRBV29-1 with TRBJ1-1; D unresolved. Trimming stripped 6 bases from V and 5 bases from J, with 10 bases between. Germline CDR1 is SQVTM and CDR2 is ANQGSEA. The CDR3 extends over 11 amino acids. CDR3 DNA sequence: TGCAGCGTAGCAAGAAGGACTGAAGCTTTCTTT. Translation gives CSVARRTEAFF.

This clonotype was counted once. J is TRBJ1-5 and V is TRBV20-1, with 8 positions matching TRBD1. The V segment lost 6 bases and the J segment 0 bases; nucleotides outside the gene matches: 7. CDR3 length equals 15 residues. Germline lookup yields CDR1 DFQATT and CDR2 SNEGSKA (reference sequence). The CDR3 region is CSAATGVGSNQPQHF. The CDR3 bases are TGCAGTGCCGCGACAGGGGTTGGTAGCAATCAGCCCCAGCATTTT.

The chain combines TRBV6-1 with TRBJ2-7; D not resolved. CDR1 is MNHNS, CDR2 SASEGT, per germline. The CDR3 has 15 amino acids. V gave up 2 bases and J gave up 3 bases, with 14 bases separating them. CDR3 in DNA: TGTGCCAGCAGTGAACTGTCCCTAGTCCACTACGAGCAGTACTTC. This encodes CASSELSLVHYEQYF.

This clonotype came up a few times. V gene TRBV7-8 combines with J gene TRBJ2-1; 7 bases are shared with TRBD2. Germline V gene lookup returns CDR1 SGHVS and CDR2 FQNEAQ. The CDR3 totals 17 residues. V lost 4 bases, J lost 7 bases, and 16 bases stayed unmatched. The CDR3 spells CASSSWALAGVHNEQFF. CDR3 DNA: TGTGCCAGCAGCTCCTGGGCTCTGGCGGGGGTTCATAATGAGCAGTTCTTC.

This clonotype appeared many times. J is TRBJ2-5 and V is TRBV7-2; 16 nucleotides align to TRBD2. There are 15 residues in the CDR3. Losses at the gene ends were 4 bases for V and 11 bases for J; bases not matched to a gene: 7. The V gene's germline CDR1 is SGHTA and CDR2 FQGNSA. CDR3 in DNA: TGTGCCAGCAGCTCGGGACTAGCGGGAGGGCTTGAGCAGTACTTC. This codes for CASSSGLAGGLEQYF. The whole variable domain, remainder taken from reference TRBV7-2 and TRBJ2-5, is GAGVSQSPSNKVTEKGKDVELRCDPISGHTALYWYRQSLGQGLEFLIYFQGNSAPDKSGLPSDRFSAERTGGSVSTLTIQRTQQEDSAVYLCASSSGLAGGLEQYFGPGTRLLVL.

In this sample, this clonotype turned up many times. The chain joins TRBV27 to TRBJ1-2; 7 bases match TRBD1. The ends lost 5 bases at V and 8 bases at J; junction bases unmatched: 8. CDR3 length equals 13 residues. Germline V lookup: CDR1 MNHEY, CDR2 SMNVEV (reference sequence). CDR3 region: CASSHRGGLGYTF. The CDR3 nucleotides read TGTGCCAGCAGTCACAGGGGTGGCTTAGGCTACACCTTC.

This clonotype has at least ten counts. J is TRBJ2-7 and V is TRBV12-3 or TRBV12-4; 7 bases match TRBD1. The CDR3 contains 14 residues. J gave up 3 bases and V 5 bases, and 7 bases lay outside the gene matches. The DNA for the CDR3 is TGTGCCAGCAGTCCTGGACAGGCGGTCTACGAGCAGTACTTC. Its translation: CASSPGQAVYEQYF.

This clonotype was counted at least ten times. This chain links TRBV4-1 with TRBJ2-5, with 8 bases aligning to TRBD2. CDR1 is MGHRA and CDR2 is YSYEKL in the germline V gene. The CDR3 spans 17 residues. The junction had 13 bases not matched to a gene; V was cut back by 5 bases and J by 2 bases. The DNA of the CDR3 is TGCGCCAGCAGCACTCGCGGGGAGTTAGCGGGGCAAGAGACCCAGTACTTC. This translates into CASSTRGELAGQETQYF.

The rearrangement links TRBV27 to TRBJ2-5; 10 bases are shared with TRBD1. The end of the DNA fits TRBJ2-7 better, so the J call may be wrong. The CDR3 covers 15 residues. Looked up from germline, CDR1 is MNHEY and CDR2 is SMNVEV (reference sequence). The CDR3 nucleotides read TGTGCCAGCAGCCGTTCTGGGACAGGGGAACTCGAGCAGTACTTC. As protein: CASSRSGTGELEQYF.

Comments on this clonotype: A junction end diverges from the germline sequence, so it may reflect a read error. The chain couples TRBV3-1 to TRBJ2-6; D is possibly TRBD2 (5 bases). This CDR3 has 15 amino acids. The germline V gene encodes CDR1 LGHDT and CDR2 YNNKEL (reference sequence). CDR3 sequence: CVSSQSGLLANVLTF. CDR3 DNA sequence: TGTGTCAGCAGCCAATCGGGGTTGTTGGCCAACGTCCTGACTTTC.